These 2 T cell receptor beta chains were all obtained from the same sample, sequenced in a study of blood T cells in healthy people across ages. A second PCR of 7 to 11 cycles used a sample-barcoded 5' primer and a J-beta primer mix. From the 5' RACE reads, TCRdb called clonotypes with MiXCR, one entry per CDR3 protein. The table has about 770,000 distinct CDR3 sequences, around 45% seen once. Input material: blood. All receptors come from a man in his 60s in good health.

This clonotype was seen a handful of times. The gene calls are TRBV7-2 and TRBJ2-1; D possibly uses TRBD1 or TRBD2 (5 bases each). Trimming removed 5 bases from V and 5 bases from J, with 19 bases in between. The CDR3 has 16 residues. The germline gives CDR1 SGHTA, CDR2 FQGNSA. Here the CDR3 reads CASSPRGGVIHNEQFF. CDR3 sequence (DNA): TGTGCCAGCAGCCCGAGGGGTGGGGTCATACACAATGAGCAGTTCTTC.

The rearrangement links TRBV15 to TRBJ2-1; D tentatively fits TRBD1 or TRBD2 (6 bases each). The CDR3 is 14 residues long. From germline, CDR1 is LNHNV and CDR2 YYDKDF (reference sequence). Trimming stripped 4 bases from V and 6 bases from J, with 13 bases between. The DNA for the CDR3 is TGTGCCACCAGCAACCGGGGGACAAGCAATGAGCAGTTCTTC. Translated: CATSNRGTSNEQFF.